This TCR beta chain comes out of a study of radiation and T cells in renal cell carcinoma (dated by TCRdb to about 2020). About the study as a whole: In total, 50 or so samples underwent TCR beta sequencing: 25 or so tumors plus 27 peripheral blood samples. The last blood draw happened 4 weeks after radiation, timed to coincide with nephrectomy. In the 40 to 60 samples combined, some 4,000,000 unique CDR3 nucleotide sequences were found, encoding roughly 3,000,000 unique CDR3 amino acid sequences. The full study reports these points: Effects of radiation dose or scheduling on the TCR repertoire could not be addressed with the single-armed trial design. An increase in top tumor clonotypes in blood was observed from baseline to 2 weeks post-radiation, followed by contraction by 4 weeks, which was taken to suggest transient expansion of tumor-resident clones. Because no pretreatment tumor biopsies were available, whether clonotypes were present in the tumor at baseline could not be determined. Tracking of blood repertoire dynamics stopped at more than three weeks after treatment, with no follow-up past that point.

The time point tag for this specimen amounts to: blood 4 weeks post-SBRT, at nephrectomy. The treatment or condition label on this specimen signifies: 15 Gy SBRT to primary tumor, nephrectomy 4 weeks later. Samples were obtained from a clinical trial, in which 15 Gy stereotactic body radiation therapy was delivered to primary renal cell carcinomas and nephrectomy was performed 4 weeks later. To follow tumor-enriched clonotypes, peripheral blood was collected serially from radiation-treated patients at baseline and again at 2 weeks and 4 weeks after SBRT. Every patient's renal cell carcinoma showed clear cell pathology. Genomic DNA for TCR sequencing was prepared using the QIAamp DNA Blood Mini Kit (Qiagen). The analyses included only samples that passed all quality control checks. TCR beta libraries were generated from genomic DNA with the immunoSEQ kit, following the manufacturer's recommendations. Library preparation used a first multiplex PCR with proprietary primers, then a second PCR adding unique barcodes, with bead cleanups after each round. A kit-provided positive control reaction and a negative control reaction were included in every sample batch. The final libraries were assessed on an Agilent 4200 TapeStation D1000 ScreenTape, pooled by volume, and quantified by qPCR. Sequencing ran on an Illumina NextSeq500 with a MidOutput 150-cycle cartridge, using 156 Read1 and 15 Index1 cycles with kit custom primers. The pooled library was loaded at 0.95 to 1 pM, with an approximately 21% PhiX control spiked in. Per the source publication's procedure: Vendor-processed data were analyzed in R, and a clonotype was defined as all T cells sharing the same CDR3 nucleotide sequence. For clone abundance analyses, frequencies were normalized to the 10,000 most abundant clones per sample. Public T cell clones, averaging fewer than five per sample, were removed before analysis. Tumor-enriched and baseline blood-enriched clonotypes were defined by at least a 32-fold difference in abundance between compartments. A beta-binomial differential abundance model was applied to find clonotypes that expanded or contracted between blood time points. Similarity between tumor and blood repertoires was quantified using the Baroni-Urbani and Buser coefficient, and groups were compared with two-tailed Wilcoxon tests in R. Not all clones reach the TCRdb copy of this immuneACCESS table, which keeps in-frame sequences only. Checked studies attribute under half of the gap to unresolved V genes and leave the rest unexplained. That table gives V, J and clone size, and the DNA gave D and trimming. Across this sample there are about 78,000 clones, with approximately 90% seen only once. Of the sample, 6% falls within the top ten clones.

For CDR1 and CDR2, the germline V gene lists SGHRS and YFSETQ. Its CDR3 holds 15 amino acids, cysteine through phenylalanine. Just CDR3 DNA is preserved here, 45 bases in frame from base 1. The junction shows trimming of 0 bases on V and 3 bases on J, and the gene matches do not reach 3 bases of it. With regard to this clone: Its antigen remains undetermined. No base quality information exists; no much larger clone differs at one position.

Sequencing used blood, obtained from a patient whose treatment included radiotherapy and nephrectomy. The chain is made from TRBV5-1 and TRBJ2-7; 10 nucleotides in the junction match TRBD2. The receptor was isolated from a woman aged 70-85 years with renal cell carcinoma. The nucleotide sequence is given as TGCGCCAGCAGCTTGGGAGTAGCGGGGGGCTACGAGCAGTACTTC. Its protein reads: CASSLGVAGGYEQYF. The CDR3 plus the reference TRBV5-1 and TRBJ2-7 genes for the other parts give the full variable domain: KAGVTQTPRYLIKTRGQQVTLSCSPISGHRSVSWYQQTPGQGLQFLFEYFSETQRNKGNFPGRFSGRQFSNSRSEMNVSTLELGDSALYLCASSLGVAGGYEQYFGPGTRLTVT.